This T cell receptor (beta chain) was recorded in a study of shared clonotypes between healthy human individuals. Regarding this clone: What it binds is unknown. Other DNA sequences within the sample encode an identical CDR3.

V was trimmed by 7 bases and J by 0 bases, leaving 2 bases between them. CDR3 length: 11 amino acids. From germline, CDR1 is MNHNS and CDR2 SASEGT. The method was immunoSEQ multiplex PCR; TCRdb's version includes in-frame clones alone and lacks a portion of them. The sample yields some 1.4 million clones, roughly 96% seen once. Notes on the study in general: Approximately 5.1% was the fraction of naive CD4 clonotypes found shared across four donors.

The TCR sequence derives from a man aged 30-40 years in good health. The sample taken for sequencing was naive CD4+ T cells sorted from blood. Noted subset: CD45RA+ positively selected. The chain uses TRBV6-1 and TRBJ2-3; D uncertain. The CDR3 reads CASTSTDTQYF. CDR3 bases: TGTGCCAGCACTAGCACAGATACGCAGTATTTT.